This entry features one T cell receptor (beta chain) sequence. Its antigen is unknown. The record originates from a study of T cells in Graves' hyperthyroidism and ophthalmopathy. Study overall: Blood from the periphery was taken at initial diagnosis, before any treatment.

Trimming stripped 2 bases from V and 1 base from J, with 5 bases between. The CDR3 is made up of 13 amino acids. The germline gives CDR1 SGHTA, CDR2 FQGNSA. Study results and limitations: Ophthalmopathy cases were set apart from stable hyperthyroidism by a 13 V-J model. Most clonotypes that expanded in the thyroid above 0.001 also showed up in blood.

Amplification yielded TCR beta CDR3 regions, with RNA transcripts as the source. The primer set for the first-round RT-PCR of the TCR CDR3 was HTBI. TCRdb re-called the multiplex PCR reads through MiXCR, storing one row per CDR3 protein. Seen here are hundreds of thousands of distinct CDR3 sequences, 20% observed once, and the top ten hold 47%. Sequenced material: blood. The receptor was isolated from a man aged 35-49 years with Graves' ophthalmopathy. The V gene is TRBV7-2, the J gene TRBJ2-5, with unresolved D. DNA of the CDR3: TGTGCCAGCAGCTTACCGTTCCAAGAGACCCAGTACTTC. Translation gives CASSLPFQETQYF.